The clone carrying this TCR beta chain was counted a single time. The sample belongs to a study of blood T cell repertoires in COVID-19. Germline V gene sequence: CDR1 SQVTM, CDR2 ANQGSEA. V was clipped by 6 bases and J by 0 bases; unmatched bases: 4. There are 13 residues in the CDR3. As handled by the study authors: By means of reference gene primer amplification, nucleated cell counts were estimated. Libraries were prepared by immunoSEQ multiplex PCR; TCRdb keeps only in-frame clonotypes and omits some of them. For V, J and clone size, that table is used; D and trimming come from the DNA. Here the sample spans roughly 110,000 clones, more than 80% being singletons.

This rearrangement joins TRBV29-1 to TRBJ1-1, with 7 bases that match TRBD1. The TCR originated in a woman aged 55-69 years with COVID-19, enrolled during active disease. The sequenced sample consisted of peripheral blood. CDR3 nucleotides: TGCAGCGTACAGACAGGGTTGAACACTGAAGCTTTCTTT. Translation: CSVQTGLNTEAFF.